A selection of T cell receptor beta chains follows, all from one sample in a study of beta chain features in type 1 diabetes. TCRdb's copy holds only in-frame clones and misses some; the assay was immunoSEQ multiplex PCR. The repertoire holds some 350,000 clones, 9.5% to 10% seen once, with about 0.63% in the top ten. Sequencing was performed on central memory CD4+ T cells from blood. The receptors were gathered from a man in his thirties or forties with type 1 diabetes. Both conserved end residues are trimmed from each CDR3.

j_call v_call cdr3_aa
TRBJ2-7 TRBV5-6 ASSLREGAEQY
TRBJ2-5 TRBV9 ASSVGRGSAETQY
TRBJ2-1 TRBV6-6 ASSYSEGIRNNEQF
TRBJ1-2 TRBV7-8 ASSLAHPAGSGGYT
TRBJ2-3 TRBV5-1 ASTTSVGETDTQY
TRBJ1-3 TRBV19 ASSISRASGNTIY
TRBJ1-4 TRBV5-6 ASTVTGTGVEKLF
TRBJ2-7 TRBV7-8 ASTPVTETYEQY
TRBJ1-2 TRBV28 ASSSATGERNYGYT
TRBJ2-7 TRBV7-3 ASSFTGTGAYEQY
TRBJ2-1 TRBV4-2 ASSQDTSSGRNEQF
TRBJ2-7 TRBV6-1 ASSGLAGGFHEQY
TRBJ1-4 TRBV11-2 ASSLTGPTNEKLF
TRBJ2-3 TRBV9 ASSVEGTSGSTDTQY
TRBJ2-5 TRBV11-2 ASSRWTSGSETQY
TRBJ2-7 TRBV7-6 AQGRTPTYEQY
TRBJ1-2 TRBV2 ASRGTGGYGYT
TRBJ1-1 TRBV9 ASSYIPGYGSTEAF
TRBJ2-7 TRBV9 ASSPRGFSYEQY
TRBJ1-5 TRBV10-2 ASSGQGADQPQH
TRBJ2-7 TRBV28 ASRNDRVREQY
TRBJ1-1 TRBV2 ASISDRLNTEAF
TRBJ2-5 TRBV5-1 ASSLRSQTEETQY
TRBJ1-1 TRBV6-5 AISSTGSNTEAF